This T cell receptor (beta chain) was documented in a study of spatial heterogeneity in lung cancer. This clonotype has at least ten counts. Germline CDR1 reads MNHNY; CDR2 reads SVGAGI (reference sequence). The germline V and J ends were trimmed by 3 bases and 3 bases, with 11 bases remaining between them. The CDR3 length is 14 residues. The time point denotes: sample taken at primary tumor resection. The input material, whole RNA from tumor, nontumor lung or frozen PBMC, was sequenced unsorted. Patients with untreated early-stage non-small cell lung cancer, numbering some 72, were the donors. TCRdb recomputed calls from the 5' RACE reads with MiXCR, one row per CDR3 protein. The table shows roughly 39,000 distinct CDR3 sequences, with 6.5% to 9% occurring only once.

The receptor's source is a male donor with early-stage non-small cell lung cancer. V and J are TRBV6-6 and TRBJ1-1; D is unresolved. Source: PBMCs, taken at surgery. Here the CDR3 DNA reads TGTGCCAGCAGTTATTTTATCGGGGACACTGAAGCTTTCTTT. It yields the protein CASSYFIGDTEAFF.